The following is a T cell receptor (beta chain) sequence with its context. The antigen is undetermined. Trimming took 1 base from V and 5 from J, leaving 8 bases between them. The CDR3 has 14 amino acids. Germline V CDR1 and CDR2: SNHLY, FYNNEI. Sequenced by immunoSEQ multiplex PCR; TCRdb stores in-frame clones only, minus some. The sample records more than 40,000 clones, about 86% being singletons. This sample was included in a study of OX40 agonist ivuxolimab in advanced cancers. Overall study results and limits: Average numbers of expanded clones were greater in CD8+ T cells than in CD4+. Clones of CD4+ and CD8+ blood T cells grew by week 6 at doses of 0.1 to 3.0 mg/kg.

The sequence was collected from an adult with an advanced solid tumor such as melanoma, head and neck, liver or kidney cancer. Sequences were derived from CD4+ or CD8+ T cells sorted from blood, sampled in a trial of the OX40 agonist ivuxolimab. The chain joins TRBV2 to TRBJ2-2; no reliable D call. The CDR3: CASSEEGATGELFF. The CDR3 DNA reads TGTGCCAGCAGTGAAGAAGGAGCGACCGGGGAGCTGTTTTTT. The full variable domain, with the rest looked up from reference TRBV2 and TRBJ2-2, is EPEVTQTPSHQVTQMGQEVILRCVPISNHLYFYWYRQILGQKVEFLVSFYNNEISEKSEIFDDQFSVERPDGSNFTLKIRSTKLEDSAMYFCASSEEGATGELFFGEGSRLTVL.